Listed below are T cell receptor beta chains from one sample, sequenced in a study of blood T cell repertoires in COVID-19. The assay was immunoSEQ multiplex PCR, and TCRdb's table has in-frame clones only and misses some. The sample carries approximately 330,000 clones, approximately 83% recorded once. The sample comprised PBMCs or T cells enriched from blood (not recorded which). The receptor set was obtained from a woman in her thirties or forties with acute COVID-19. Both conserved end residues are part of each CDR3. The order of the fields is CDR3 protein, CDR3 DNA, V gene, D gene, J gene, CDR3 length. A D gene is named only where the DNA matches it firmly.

CDR3 protein: CASSVLGSRYTDTQYF; CDR3 DNA: TGTGCCAGCAGCGTCCTCGGGAGCAGATACACAGATACGCAGTATTTT; V gene: TRBV7-9; D gene: -; J gene: TRBJ2-3; CDR3 length: 16
CDR3 protein: CATRGQNGYTF; CDR3 DNA: TGTGCCACCCGAGGACAGAATGGCTACACCTTC; V gene: TRBV9; D gene: -; J gene: TRBJ1-2; CDR3 length: 11
CDR3 protein: CASSLSDRAGVNEQFF; CDR3 DNA: TGCGCCAGCAGCTTGAGTGACAGGGCAGGAGTCAATGAGCAGTTCTTC; V gene: TRBV5-1; D gene: TRBD1; J gene: TRBJ2-1; CDR3 length: 16
CDR3 protein: CASSVHPANTGELFF; CDR3 DNA: TGTGCCAGCAGCGTCCACCCAGCGAACACCGGGGAGCTGTTTTTT; V gene: TRBV9; D gene: -; J gene: TRBJ2-2; CDR3 length: 15
CDR3 protein: CASRMTANTEAFF; CDR3 DNA: TGTGCCAGCAGAATGACAGCTAACACTGAAGCTTTCTTT; V gene: TRBV6-5; D gene: -; J gene: TRBJ1-1; CDR3 length: 13
CDR3 protein: CASSASSGSGEQFF; CDR3 DNA: TGTGCCAGCAGCGCCTCCAGCGGGAGTGGTGAGCAGTTCTTC; V gene: TRBV9; D gene: TRBD2; J gene: TRBJ2-1; CDR3 length: 14
CDR3 protein: CAISDTGGGYGYTF; CDR3 DNA: TGTGCCATCAGTGATACAGGGGGTGGCTATGGCTACACCTTC; V gene: TRBV10-3; D gene: TRBD1; J gene: TRBJ1-2; CDR3 length: 14
CDR3 protein: CASSLSVSPLHF; CDR3 DNA: TGTGCCAGCAGCTTAAGCGTTTCACCCCTCCACTTT; V gene: TRBV7-2; D gene: -; J gene: TRBJ1-6; CDR3 length: 12
CDR3 protein: CASSLNNLAGGEQFF; CDR3 DNA: TGTGCCAGCAGCTTAAACAACCTAGCGGGAGGTGAGCAGTTCTTC; V gene: TRBV7-3; D gene: TRBD2; J gene: TRBJ2-1; CDR3 length: 15
CDR3 protein: CASNSRDRGGGANVLTF; CDR3 DNA: TGTGCCAGCAACAGCCGGGACAGGGGTGGTGGGGCCAACGTCCTGACTTTC; V gene: TRBV2; D gene: TRBD1; J gene: TRBJ2-6; CDR3 length: 17
CDR3 protein: CSVRPGGYTF; CDR3 DNA: TGCAGCGTTCGTCCGGGAGGCTACACCTTC; V gene: TRBV29-1; D gene: -; J gene: TRBJ1-2; CDR3 length: 10
CDR3 protein: CASVIGDRRSGNTIYF; CDR3 DNA: TGTGCCAGCGTAATAGGGGACAGGAGGTCTGGAAACACCATATATTTT; V gene: TRBV28; D gene: TRBD1; J gene: TRBJ1-3; CDR3 length: 16
CDR3 protein: CATSDPGQGKLNTGELFF; CDR3 DNA: TGTGCCACCAGTGACCCGGGACAGGGGAAATTGAACACCGGGGAGCTGTTTTTT; V gene: TRBV24-1; D gene: TRBD1; J gene: TRBJ2-2; CDR3 length: 18
CDR3 protein: CASSTDRVVPDTDTQYF; CDR3 DNA: TGTGCCAGCAGCACGGACAGGGTGGTACCTGACACAGATACGCAGTATTTT; V gene: TRBV11-2; D gene: TRBD1; J gene: TRBJ2-3; CDR3 length: 17
CDR3 protein: CASSPGQVSYNEQFF; CDR3 DNA: TGCGCCAGCAGCCCGGGACAGGTTTCCTACAATGAGCAGTTCTTC; V gene: TRBV5-1; D gene: TRBD1; J gene: TRBJ2-1; CDR3 length: 15
CDR3 protein: CASGEGRGSSPLHF; CDR3 DNA: TGTGCCAGCGGGGAGGGGAGGGGAAGCTCACCCCTCCACTTT; V gene: TRBV3-1/TRBV3-2; D gene: -; J gene: TRBJ1-6; CDR3 length: 14
CDR3 protein: CASTPLLAAEAFF; CDR3 DNA: TGTGCCAGCACTCCCTTATTAGCTGCTGAAGCTTTCTTT; V gene: TRBV12-3/TRBV12-4; D gene: -; J gene: TRBJ1-1; CDR3 length: 13
CDR3 protein: CASSRGVGASGSPLHF; CDR3 DNA: TGTGCCAGCAGCCGTGGTGTGGGGGCGTCTGGTTCACCCCTCCACTTT; V gene: TRBV7-9; D gene: -; J gene: TRBJ1-6; CDR3 length: 16
CDR3 protein: CASSLGTSGLGGQFF; CDR3 DNA: TGTGCCAGCAGCCTAGGGACTAGCGGGTTGGGGGGGCAGTTCTTC; V gene: TRBV11-2; D gene: TRBD2; J gene: TRBJ2-1; CDR3 length: 15
CDR3 protein: CASSQEGLAGGRSYEQYF; CDR3 DNA: TGTGCCAGCAGCCAAGAGGGACTAGCGGGAGGTCGCTCCTACGAGCAGTACTTC; V gene: TRBV3-1/TRBV3-2; D gene: TRBD2; J gene: TRBJ2-7; CDR3 length: 18
CDR3 protein: CAIPGPSLGQETQYF; CDR3 DNA: TGTGCCATTCCGGGCCCCTCACTAGGCCAAGAGACCCAGTACTTC; V gene: TRBV19; D gene: -; J gene: TRBJ2-5; CDR3 length: 15
CDR3 protein: CASSLYNRDYEQYF; CDR3 DNA: TGCGCCAGCAGCTTGTATAACAGGGACTACGAGCAGTACTTC; V gene: TRBV5-1; D gene: -; J gene: TRBJ2-7; CDR3 length: 14
CDR3 protein: CASRGPGQNSPLHF; CDR3 DNA: TGCGCCAGCAGGGGCCCGGGACAGAATTCACCCCTCCACTTT; V gene: TRBV4-3; D gene: TRBD1; J gene: TRBJ1-6; CDR3 length: 14